This T cell receptor beta chain was observed in a study of blood T cell repertoires in COVID-19. Study-wide context: T cells, B-cell-depleted T cells, or PBMCs provided the cDNA or gDNA that served as material.

The J segment lost 3 bases and the V segment lost 4 bases, leaving 2 bases of the junction unmatched. Germline V gene sequence: CDR1 KGHDR, CDR2 SFDVKD. The CDR3 contains 15 residues. Generated by immunoSEQ multiplex PCR, the TCRdb table keeps only in-frame clones and is missing some. Among more than 95,000 clones listed, 82% were seen once. The chain combines TRBV24-1 with TRBJ2-2, with 9 bases aligning to TRBD2. The source is a man between 60 and 70 years old with acute or convalescent COVID-19. The sequenced material came from peripheral blood. The CDR3: CATSESSGDTGELFF. CDR3 nucleotides: TGTGCCACCAGTGAATCTAGCGGGGACACCGGGGAGCTGTTTTTT.